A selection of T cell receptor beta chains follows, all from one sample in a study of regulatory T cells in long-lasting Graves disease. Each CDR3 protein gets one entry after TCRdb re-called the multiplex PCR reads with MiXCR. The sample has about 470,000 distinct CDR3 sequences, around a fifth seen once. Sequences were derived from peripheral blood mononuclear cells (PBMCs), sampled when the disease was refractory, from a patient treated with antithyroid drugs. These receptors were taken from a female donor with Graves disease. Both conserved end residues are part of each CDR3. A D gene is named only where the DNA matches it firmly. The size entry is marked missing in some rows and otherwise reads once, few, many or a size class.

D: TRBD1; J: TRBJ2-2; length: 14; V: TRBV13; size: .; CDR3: CASSRQGLGGELFF; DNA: TGTGCCAGCAGCCGACAGGGCCTCGGCGGGGAGCTGTTTTTT
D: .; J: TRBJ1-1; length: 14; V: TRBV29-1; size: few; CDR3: CSVEGQLISTEAFF; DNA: TGCAGCGTTGAAGGGCAGTTGATTTCCACTGAAGCTTTCTTT
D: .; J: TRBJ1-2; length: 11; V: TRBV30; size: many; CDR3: CAFGSYYGYTF; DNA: TGTGCCTTCGGGTCCTACTATGGCTACACCTTC
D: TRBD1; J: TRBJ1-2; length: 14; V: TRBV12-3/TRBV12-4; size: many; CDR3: CASSSPDRDYGYTF; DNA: TGTGCCAGCAGTTCCCCGGACAGGGACTATGGCTACACCTTC
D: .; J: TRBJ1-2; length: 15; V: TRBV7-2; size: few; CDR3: CASSPRTETTYGYTF; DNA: TGTGCCAGCAGCCCTAGGACAGAAACTACCTATGGCTACACCTTC
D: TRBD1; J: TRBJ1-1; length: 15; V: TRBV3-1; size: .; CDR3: CASSQFGQGAIEAFF; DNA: TGTGCCAGCAGCCAATTTGGACAGGGGGCGATTGAAGCTTTCTTT
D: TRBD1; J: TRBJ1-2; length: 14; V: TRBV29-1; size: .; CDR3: CSVYSTGAGYGYTF; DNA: TGCAGCGTTTATTCTACAGGGGCGGGCTATGGCTACACCTTC
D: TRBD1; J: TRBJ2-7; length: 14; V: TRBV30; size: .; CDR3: CAWEKGQGASEQYF; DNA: TGTGCCTGGGAAAAAGGACAGGGGGCCAGCGAGCAGTACTTC
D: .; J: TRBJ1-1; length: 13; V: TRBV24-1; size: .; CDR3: CATSSGGNTEAFF; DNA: TGTGCCACCAGCTCTGGGGGGAACACTGAAGCTTTCTTT
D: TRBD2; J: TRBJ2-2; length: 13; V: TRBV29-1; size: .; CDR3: CSVDSGRGRELFF; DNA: TGCAGCGTTGATAGCGGGAGGGGCCGGGAGCTGTTTTTT
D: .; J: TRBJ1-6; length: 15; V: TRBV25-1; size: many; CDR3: CASSVTGGYNSPLHF; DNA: TGTGCCAGCAGCGTAACGGGGGGGTATAATTCACCCCTCCACTTT
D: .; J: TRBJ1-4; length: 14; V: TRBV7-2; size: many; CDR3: CASSLSSTNEKLFF; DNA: TGTGCCAGCAGCTTAAGCTCAACTAATGAAAAACTGTTTTTT
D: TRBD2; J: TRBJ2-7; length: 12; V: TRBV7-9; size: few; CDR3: CASSFSGSEQYF; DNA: TGTGCCAGCAGCTTTAGCGGGAGCGAGCAGTACTTC
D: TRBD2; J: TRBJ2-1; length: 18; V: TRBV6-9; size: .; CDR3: CASSYKRENLNKYNEQFF; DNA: TGTGCCAGCAGTTATAAGCGGGAGAATCTTAATAAGTACAATGAGCAGTTCTTC
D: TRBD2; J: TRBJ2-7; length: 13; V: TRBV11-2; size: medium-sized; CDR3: CASSFQRELEQYF; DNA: TGTGCCAGCAGCTTTCAGCGGGAGCTCGAGCAGTACTTC
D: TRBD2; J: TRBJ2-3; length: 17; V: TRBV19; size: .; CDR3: CASSIRLAGGPGDTQYF; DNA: TGTGCCAGTAGTATACGCCTAGCGGGAGGGCCGGGAGATACGCAGTATTTT
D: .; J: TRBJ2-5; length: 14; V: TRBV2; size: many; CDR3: CASRARGMQETQYF; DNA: TGTGCCAGCAGGGCGAGGGGTATGCAAGAGACCCAGTACTTC
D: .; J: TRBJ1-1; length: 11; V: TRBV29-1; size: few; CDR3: CSVEEGASAFF; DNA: TGCAGCGTTGAGGAGGGAGCGTCAGCTTTCTTT
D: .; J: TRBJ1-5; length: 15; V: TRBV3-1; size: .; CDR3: CASSQDSSSNQPQHF; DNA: TGTGCCAGCAGCCAAGATTCTTCCAGCAATCAGCCCCAGCATTTT
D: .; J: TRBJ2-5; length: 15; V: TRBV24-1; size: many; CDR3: CATSDLGENQETQYF; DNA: TGTGCCACCAGTGATTTGGGGGAGAACCAAGAGACCCAGTACTTC
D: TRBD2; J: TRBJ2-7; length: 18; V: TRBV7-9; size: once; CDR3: CASSTISSGSPSRHEQYF; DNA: TGTGCCAGCAGCACCATTTCTAGCGGGAGCCCCAGCAGGCACGAGCAGTACTTC
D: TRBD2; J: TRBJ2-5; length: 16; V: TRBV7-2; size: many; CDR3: CASSLGGSGRLETQYF; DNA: TGTGCCAGCAGCTTGGGGGGTAGCGGGAGATTGGAAACCCAGTACTTC
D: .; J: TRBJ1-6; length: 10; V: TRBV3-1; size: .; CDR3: CASGGSPLHF; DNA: TGTGCCAGCGGCGGTTCACCCCTCCACTTT
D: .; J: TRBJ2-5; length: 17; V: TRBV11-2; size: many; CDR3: CASSLSGGLKQAGTQYF; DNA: TGTGCCAGCAGCTTAAGTGGGGGGCTCAAGCAAGCAGGGACCCAGTACTTC
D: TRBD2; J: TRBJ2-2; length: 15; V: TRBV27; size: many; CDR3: CASSFSGRYTGELFF; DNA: TGTGCCAGCAGTTTCAGCGGGAGGTACACCGGGGAGCTGTTTTTT
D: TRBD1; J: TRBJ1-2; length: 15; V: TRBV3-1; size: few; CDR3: CASSQAGQGLQGYAF; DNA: TGTGCCAGCAGCCAAGCTGGACAGGGTCTTCAGGGCTACGCCTTC
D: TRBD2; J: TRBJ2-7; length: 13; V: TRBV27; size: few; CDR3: CASSLAGGQEQYF; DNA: TGTGCCAGCAGTTTAGCGGGGGGGCAGGAGCAGTACTTC
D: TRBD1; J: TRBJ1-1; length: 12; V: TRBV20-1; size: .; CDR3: CSAIPGQGMAFF; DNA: TGCAGTGCTATACCGGGACAGGGGATGGCTTTCTTT
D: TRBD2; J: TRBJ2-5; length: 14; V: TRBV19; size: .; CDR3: CASSGLAGPETQYF; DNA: TGTGCCAGTAGTGGGCTAGCGGGGCCAGAGACCCAGTACTTC
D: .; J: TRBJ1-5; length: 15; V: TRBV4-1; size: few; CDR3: CASSPDRFRDQPQHF; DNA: TGCGCCAGCAGCCCAGACAGGTTCAGGGATCAGCCCCAGCATTTT
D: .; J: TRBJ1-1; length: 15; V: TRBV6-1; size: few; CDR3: CASSEARMLNTEAFF; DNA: TGTGCCAGCAGTGAAGCGCGGATGCTTAACACTGAAGCTTTCTTT
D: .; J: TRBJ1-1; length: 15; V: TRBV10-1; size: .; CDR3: CASSAGEGVNTEAFF; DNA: TGCGCCAGCAGTGCTGGAGAGGGTGTGAACACTGAAGCTTTCTTT
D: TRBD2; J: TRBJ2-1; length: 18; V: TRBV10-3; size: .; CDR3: CAINAAGVGSGNYNEQFF; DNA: TGTGCCATCAACGCGGCCGGAGTCGGAAGCGGGAACTACAATGAGCAGTTCTTC
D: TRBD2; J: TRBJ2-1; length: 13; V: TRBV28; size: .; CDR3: CASSGGGMDEQFF; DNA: TGTGCCAGCAGCGGGGGGGGGATGGATGAGCAGTTCTTC
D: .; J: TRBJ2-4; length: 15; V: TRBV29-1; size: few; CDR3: CSGPGGAAIKNIQYF; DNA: TGCAGCGGACCTGGTGGGGCGGCAATCAAAAACATTCAGTACTTC
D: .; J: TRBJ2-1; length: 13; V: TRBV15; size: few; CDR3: CATSRLAGYEQFF; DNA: TGTGCCACCAGCAGATTGGCGGGGTATGAGCAGTTCTTC
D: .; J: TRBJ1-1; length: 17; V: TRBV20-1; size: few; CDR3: CSARDLEPHVWNTEAFF; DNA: TGCAGTGCTAGAGATCTGGAGCCCCACGTCTGGAACACTGAAGCTTTCTTT
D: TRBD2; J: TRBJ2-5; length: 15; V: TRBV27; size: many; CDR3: CASNPGLAEGETQYF; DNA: TGTGCCAGCAATCCGGGACTAGCGGAGGGAGAGACCCAGTACTTC
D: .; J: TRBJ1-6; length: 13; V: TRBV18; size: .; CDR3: CASSPPSGSPLHF; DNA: TGTGCCAGCTCACCACCGTCGGGGTCACCCCTCCACTTT
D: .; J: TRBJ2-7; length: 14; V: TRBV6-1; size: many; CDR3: CASSEAKSSYEQYF; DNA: TGTGCCAGCAGTGAAGCAAAAAGCTCCTACGAGCAGTACTTC
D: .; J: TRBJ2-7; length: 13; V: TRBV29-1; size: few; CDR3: CSVIGQNTYEQYF; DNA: TGCAGCGTGATAGGACAGAACACCTACGAGCAGTACTTC
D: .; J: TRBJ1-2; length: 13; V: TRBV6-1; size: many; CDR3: CASSRGPNYGYTF; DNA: TGTGCCAGCAGCAGGGGTCCAAACTATGGCTACACCTTC
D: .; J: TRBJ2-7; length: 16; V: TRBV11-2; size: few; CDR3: CASSLDLGRASYEQYF; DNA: TGTGCCAGCAGCTTAGATCTCGGACGGGCCTCCTACGAGCAGTACTTC
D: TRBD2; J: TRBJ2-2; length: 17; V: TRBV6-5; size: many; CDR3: CASSWTPGLPNTGELFF; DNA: TGTGCCAGCAGTTGGACCCCGGGACTACCGAACACCGGGGAGCTGTTTTTT
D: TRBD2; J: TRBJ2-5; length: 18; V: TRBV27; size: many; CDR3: CASSRQLAGLEFGETQYF; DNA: TGTGCCAGCAGTCGACAACTAGCGGGATTGGAGTTTGGAGAGACCCAGTACTTC
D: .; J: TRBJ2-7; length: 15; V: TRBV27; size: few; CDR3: CASSPQQGIRYEQYF; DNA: TGTGCCAGCAGTCCTCAACAGGGTATAAGGTACGAGCAGTACTTC
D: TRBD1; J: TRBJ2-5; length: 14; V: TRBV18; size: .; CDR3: CASSPPPGGETQYF; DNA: TGTGCCAGCTCACCACCGCCAGGGGGAGAGACCCAGTACTTC
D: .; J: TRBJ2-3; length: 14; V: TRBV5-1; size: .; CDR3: CASSLADGADTQYF; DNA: TGCGCCAGCAGCTTGGCAGACGGGGCAGATACGCAGTATTTT
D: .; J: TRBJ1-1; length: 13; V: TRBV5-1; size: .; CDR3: CASNVQGDTEAFF; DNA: TGCGCCAGCAACGTACAGGGAGACACTGAAGCTTTCTTT